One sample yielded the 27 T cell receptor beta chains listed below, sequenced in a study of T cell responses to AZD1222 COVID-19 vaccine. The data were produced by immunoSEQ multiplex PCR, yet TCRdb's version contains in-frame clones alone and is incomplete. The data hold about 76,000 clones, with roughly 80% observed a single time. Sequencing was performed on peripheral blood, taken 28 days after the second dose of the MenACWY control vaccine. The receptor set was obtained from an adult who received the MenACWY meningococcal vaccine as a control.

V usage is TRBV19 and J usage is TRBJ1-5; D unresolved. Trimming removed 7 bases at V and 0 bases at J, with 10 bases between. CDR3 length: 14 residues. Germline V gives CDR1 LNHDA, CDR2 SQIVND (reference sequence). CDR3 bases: TGTGCCAGTACGCGCGGTAATAGCAATCAGCCCCAGCATTTT. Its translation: CASTRGNSNQPQHF. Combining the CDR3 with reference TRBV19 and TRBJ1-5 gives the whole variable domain DGGITQSPKYLFRKEGQNVTLSCEQNLNHDAMYWYRQDPGQGLRLIYYSQIVNDFQKGDIAEGYSVSREKKESFPLTVTSAQKNPTAFYLCASTRGNSNQPQHFGDGTRLSIL.

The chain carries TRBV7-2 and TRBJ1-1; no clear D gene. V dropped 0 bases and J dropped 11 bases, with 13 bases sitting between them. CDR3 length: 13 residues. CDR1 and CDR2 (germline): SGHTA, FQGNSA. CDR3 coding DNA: TGTGCCAGCAGCTTAGCGGTCAGCCGGAACGCTTTCTTT. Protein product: CASSLAVSRNAFF.

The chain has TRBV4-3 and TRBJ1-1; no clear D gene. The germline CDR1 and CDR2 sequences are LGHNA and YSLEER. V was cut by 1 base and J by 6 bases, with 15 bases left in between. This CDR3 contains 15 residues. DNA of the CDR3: TGCGCCAGCAGCCAAGCCCCGCTCGCGGGCTCTGAAGCTTTCTTT. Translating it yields CASSQAPLAGSEAFF.

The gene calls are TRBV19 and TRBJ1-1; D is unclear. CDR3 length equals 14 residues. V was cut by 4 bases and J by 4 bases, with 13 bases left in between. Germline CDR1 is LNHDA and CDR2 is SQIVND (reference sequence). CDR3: CASSTDPWGTEAFF. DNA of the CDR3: TGTGCCAGTAGTACTGATCCGTGGGGCACTGAAGCTTTCTTT.

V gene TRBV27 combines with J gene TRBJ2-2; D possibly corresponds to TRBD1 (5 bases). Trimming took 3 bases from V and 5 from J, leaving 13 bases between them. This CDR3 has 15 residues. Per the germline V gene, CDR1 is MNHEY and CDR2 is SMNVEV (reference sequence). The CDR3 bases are TGTGCCAGCAGTTTTAGGGGATCGAGGACCGGGGAGCTGTTTTTT. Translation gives CASSFRGSRTGELFF.

The CDR3 sequence: CASTGQPNSNQPQHF. In DNA, the CDR3 is TGTGCCAGCACGGGACAGCCCAATAGCAATCAGCCCCAGCATTTT. This chain connects TRBV6-5 to TRBJ1-5, with 7 bases that match TRBD1. Germline CDR1 MNHEY, CDR2 SVGAGI. The CDR3 is 15 residues long. Trimming at V came to 7 bases and at J to 0 bases, leaving 6 bases not matched to a gene.

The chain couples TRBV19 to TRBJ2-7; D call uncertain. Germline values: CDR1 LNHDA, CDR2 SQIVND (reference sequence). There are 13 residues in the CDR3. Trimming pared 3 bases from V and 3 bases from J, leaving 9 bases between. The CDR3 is CASSIGYSYEQYF. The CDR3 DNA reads TGTGCCAGTAGTATTGGTTACAGCTACGAGCAGTACTTC.

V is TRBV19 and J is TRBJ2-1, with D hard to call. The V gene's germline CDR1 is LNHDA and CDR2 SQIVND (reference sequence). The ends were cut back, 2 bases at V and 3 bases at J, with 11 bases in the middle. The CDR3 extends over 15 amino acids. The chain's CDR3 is CASSITRAIYNEQFF. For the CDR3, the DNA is TGTGCCAGTAGTATAACACGGGCCATCTACAATGAGCAGTTCTTC. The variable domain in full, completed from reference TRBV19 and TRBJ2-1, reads DGGITQSPKYLFRKEGQNVTLSCEQNLNHDAMYWYRQDPGQGLRLIYYSQIVNDFQKGDIAEGYSVSREKKESFPLTVTSAQKNPTAFYLCASSITRAIYNEQFFGPGTRLTVL.

CDR3 DNA sequence: TGTGCCAGCAGCTCCCCCATGACACTGGGCCCTTATGGCTACACCTTC. Residues: CASSSPMTLGPYGYTF. The chain employs TRBV7-2 and TRBJ1-2, with D unclear. CDR3 length: 16 residues. The ends were cut back, 4 bases at V and 5 bases at J, with 20 bases in the middle. Germline-derived CDR1 and CDR2 are SGHTA and FQGNSA.

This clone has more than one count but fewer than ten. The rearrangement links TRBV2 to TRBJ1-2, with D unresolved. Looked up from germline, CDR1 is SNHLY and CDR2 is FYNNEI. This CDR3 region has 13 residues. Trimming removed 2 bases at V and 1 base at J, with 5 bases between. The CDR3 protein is CASSESVNYGYTF. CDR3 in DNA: TGTGCCAGCAGTGAAAGCGTTAACTATGGCTACACCTTC.

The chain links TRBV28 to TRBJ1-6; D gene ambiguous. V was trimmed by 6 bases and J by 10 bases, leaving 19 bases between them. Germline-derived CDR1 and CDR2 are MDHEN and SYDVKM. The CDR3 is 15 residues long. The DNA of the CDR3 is TGTGCCAGCAGGGGAGATGCGGGAGATGGGTCACCCCTCCACTTT. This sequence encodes CASRGDAGDGSPLHF.

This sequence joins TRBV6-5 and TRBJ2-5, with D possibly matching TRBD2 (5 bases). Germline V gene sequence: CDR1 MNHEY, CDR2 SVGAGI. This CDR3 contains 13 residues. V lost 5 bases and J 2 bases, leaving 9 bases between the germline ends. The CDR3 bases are TGTGCCAGCAGTCGAGCGGATCAAGAGACCCAGTACTTC. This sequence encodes CASSRADQETQYF.

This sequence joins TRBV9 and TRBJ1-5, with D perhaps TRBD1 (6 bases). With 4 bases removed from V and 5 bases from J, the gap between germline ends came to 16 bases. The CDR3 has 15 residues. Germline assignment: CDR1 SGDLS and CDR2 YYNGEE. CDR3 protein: CASSLTGGRDQPQHF. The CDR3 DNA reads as TGTGCCAGCAGCCTCACGGGGGGGCGAGATCAGCCCCAGCATTTT.

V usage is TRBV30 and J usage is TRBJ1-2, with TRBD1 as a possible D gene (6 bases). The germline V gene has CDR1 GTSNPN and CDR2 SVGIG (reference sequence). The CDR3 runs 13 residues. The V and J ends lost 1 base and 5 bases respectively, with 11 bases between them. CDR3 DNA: TGTGCCTGGAGTGGGAACCAGGGGTATGGCTACACCTTC. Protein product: CAWSGNQGYGYTF.

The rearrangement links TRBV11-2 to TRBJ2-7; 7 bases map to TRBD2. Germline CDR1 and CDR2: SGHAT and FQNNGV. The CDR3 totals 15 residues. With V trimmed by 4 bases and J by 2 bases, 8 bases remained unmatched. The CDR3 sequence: CASSSLADGTYEQYF. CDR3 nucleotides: TGTGCCAGCAGCTCTCTAGCGGACGGTACCTACGAGCAGTACTTC.

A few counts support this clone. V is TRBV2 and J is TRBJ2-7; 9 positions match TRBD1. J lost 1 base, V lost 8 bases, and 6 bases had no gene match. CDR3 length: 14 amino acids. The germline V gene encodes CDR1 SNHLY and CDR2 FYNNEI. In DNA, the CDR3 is TGTGCCAGCTCCACAGGGACAGGGTCCTACGAGCAGTACTTC. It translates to CASSTGTGSYEQYF.

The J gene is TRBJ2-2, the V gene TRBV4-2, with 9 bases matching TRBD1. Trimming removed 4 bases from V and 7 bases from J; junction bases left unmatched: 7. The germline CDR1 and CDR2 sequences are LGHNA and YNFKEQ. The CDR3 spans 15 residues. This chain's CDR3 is CASSPGQGQDGELFF. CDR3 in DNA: TGTGCCAGCAGCCCGGGACAGGGACAAGACGGGGAGCTGTTTTTT.

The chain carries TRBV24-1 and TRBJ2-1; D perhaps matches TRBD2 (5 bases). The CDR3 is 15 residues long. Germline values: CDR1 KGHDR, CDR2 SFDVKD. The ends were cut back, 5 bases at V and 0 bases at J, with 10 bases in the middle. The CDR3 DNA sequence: TGTGCCACCAGTGGAGACGGGAACTCCTACAATGAGCAGTTCTTC. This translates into CATSGDGNSYNEQFF.

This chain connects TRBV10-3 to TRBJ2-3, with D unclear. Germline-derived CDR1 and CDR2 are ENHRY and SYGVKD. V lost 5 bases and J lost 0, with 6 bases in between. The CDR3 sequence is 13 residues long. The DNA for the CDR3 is TGTGCCATCAGTCTTCTGAGCACAGATACGCAGTATTTT. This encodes CAISLLSTDTQYF.

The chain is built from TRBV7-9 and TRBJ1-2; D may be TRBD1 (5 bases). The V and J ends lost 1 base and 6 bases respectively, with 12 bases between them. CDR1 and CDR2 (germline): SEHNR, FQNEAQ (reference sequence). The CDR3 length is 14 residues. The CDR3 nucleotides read TGTGCCAGCAGCTTAGATATTCGGGGGGATGGCTACACCTTC. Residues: CASSLDIRGDGYTF.

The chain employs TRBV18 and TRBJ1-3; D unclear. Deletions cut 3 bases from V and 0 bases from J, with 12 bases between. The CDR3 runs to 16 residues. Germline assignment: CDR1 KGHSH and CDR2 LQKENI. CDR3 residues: CASSPASVSSGNTIYF. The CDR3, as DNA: TGTGCCAGCTCACCGGCGTCCGTTAGCTCTGGAAACACCATATATTTT.

The CDR3 DNA is TGCGCCAGCAGCTCGACAGGGGGAGCCTACGAGCAGTACTTC. Translation: CASSSTGGAYEQYF. This chain uses TRBV5-1 with TRBJ2-7, with TRBD1 identical over 9 bases. CDR3 length: 14 amino acids. V lost 3 bases and J lost 2; bases outside the gene matches: 3. Germline loops: CDR1 SGHRS, CDR2 YFSETQ.

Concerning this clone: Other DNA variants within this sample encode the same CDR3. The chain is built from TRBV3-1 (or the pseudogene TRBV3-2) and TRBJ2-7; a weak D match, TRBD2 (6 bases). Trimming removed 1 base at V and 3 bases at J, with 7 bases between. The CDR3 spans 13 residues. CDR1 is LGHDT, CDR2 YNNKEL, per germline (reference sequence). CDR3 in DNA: TGTGCCAGCAGCCAAGCGGGGGACTACGAGCAGTACTTC. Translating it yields CASSQAGDYEQYF.

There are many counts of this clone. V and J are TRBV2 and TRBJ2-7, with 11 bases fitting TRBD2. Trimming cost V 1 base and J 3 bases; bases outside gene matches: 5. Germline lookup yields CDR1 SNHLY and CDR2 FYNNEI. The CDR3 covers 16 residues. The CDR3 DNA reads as TGTGCCAGCAGTGAAGATCTCGGGACTAGCGGCTACGAGCAGTACTTC. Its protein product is CASSEDLGTSGYEQYF.

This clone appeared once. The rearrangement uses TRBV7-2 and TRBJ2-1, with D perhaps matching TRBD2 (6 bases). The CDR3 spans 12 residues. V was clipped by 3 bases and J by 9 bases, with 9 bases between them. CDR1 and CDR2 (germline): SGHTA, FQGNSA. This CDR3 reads CASSFGGGEQFF. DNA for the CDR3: TGTGCCAGCAGCTTCGGGGGTGGTGAGCAGTTCTTC.

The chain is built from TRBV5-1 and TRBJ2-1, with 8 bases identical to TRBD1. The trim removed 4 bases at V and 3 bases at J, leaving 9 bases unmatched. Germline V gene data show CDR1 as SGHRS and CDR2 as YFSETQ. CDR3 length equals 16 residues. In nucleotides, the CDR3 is TGCGCCAGCAGCCCTCCAGGGACAGGTAACTACAATGAGCAGTTCTTC. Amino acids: CASSPPGTGNYNEQFF.

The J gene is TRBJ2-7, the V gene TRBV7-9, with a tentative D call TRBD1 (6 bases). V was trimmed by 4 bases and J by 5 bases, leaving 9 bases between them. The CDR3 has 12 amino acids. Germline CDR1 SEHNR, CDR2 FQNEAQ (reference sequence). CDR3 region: CASSYGDNEQYF. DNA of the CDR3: TGTGCCAGCAGCTATGGGGACAACGAGCAGTACTTC.